A selection of T cell receptor beta chains follows, all from one sample in a study of neurological immune-mediated disorders. MiXCR, run by TCRdb on the 5' RACE reads, gives a single entry per CDR3 protein. Here the sample spans 35,000 to 50,000 distinct CDR3 sequences, about 2.3% being singletons. Material for sequencing was PBMCs. These receptors originate from a man aged 50 or older with multiple sclerosis. Both conserved end residues are part of each CDR3. D genes are given only for firm matches. Clone sizes are shown as once, few or many counts, or a class when the clone is expanded.

length	D	V	size	J	CDR3	DNA
11	-	TRBV29-1	many	TRBJ2-7	CSVIDSNEQYF	TGCAGCGTTATAGACAGTAACGAGCAGTACTTC
14	-	TRBV7-2	many	TRBJ1-6	CASSLAGAQAPLHF	TGTGCCAGCAGCTTAGCGGGGGCACAGGCACCCCTCCACTTT
13	TRBD1	TRBV10-2	many	TRBJ1-5	CASSPGQNQPQHF	TGCGCCAGCAGTCCGGGACAGAATCAGCCCCAGCATTTT
16	TRBD1	TRBV5-1	many	TRBJ2-6	CASSWAGGSGANVLTF	TGCGCCAGCAGTTGGGCAGGGGGATCTGGGGCCAACGTCCTGACTTTC
14	-	TRBV20-1	many	TRBJ1-2	CSARGGVGNYGYTF	TGCAGTGCTAGAGGGGGCGTGGGGAACTATGGCTACACCTTC
14	TRBD2	TRBV20-1	many	TRBJ2-1	CSARGAGGSNEQFF	TGCAGTGCTAGAGGAGCGGGGGGGAGCAATGAGCAGTTCTTC
11	-	TRBV20-1	many	TRBJ2-5	CSAHNWETQYF	TGCAGTGCTCATAATTGGGAGACCCAGTACTTC
14	-	TRBV5-5	many	TRBJ2-1	CASSSQGEVYEQFF	TGTGCCAGCAGTAGCCAGGGGGAGGTTTATGAGCAGTTCTTC
13	-	TRBV5-1	many	TRBJ1-1	CASSDSMNTEAFF	TGCGCCAGCAGCGACAGCATGAACACTGAAGCTTTCTTT
15	-	TRBV18	many	TRBJ2-7	CASSPGYRTLYEQYF	TGTGCCAGCTCACCCGGCTACAGGACACTTTACGAGCAGTACTTC
14	TRBD2	TRBV6-5	many	TRBJ2-7	CASSYERGDYEQYF	TGTGCCAGCAGTTACGAGCGGGGCGACTACGAGCAGTACTTC
16	-	TRBV20-1	many	TRBJ2-1	CSARDHLNGPYNEQFF	TGCAGTGCTAGAGATCATCTGAATGGGCCCTACAATGAGCAGTTCTTC
14	TRBD1	TRBV6-5	many	TRBJ2-7	CASNPRGSDYEQYF	TGTGCCAGCAACCCCAGGGGGTCGGACTACGAGCAGTACTTC
13	-	TRBV12-3/TRBV12-4	many	TRBJ2-5	CASSPTGWETQYF	TGTGCCAGCAGCCCGACAGGATGGGAGACCCAGTACTTC
15	TRBD1	TRBV2	many	TRBJ1-1	CASSEGTGSGTEAFF	TGTGCCAGCAGTGAGGGGACAGGGAGTGGCACTGAAGCTTTCTTT
12	TRBD2	TRBV7-8	many	TRBJ2-5	CASRGGGETQYF	TGTGCCAGCAGGGGCGGGGGGGAGACCCAGTACTTC
13	TRBD1	TRBV20-1	many	TRBJ2-7	CSARRQGSYEQYF	TGCAGTGCTAGACGACAGGGGTCCTACGAGCAGTACTTC
13	-	TRBV5-5	many	TRBJ2-3	CASSPRRGDTQYF	TGTGCCAGCAGCCCGCGACGAGGAGATACGCAGTATTTT
16	TRBD2	TRBV18	few	TRBJ2-3	CASSPRQRGGSDTQYF	TGTGCCAGCTCACCTCGGCAGCGGGGGGGTTCAGATACGCAGTATTTT
15	TRBD1	TRBV5-1	many	TRBJ2-5	CASAWGTAASGSQYF	TGCGCCAGCGCTTGGGGGACAGCTGCAAGTGGTAGCCAGTACTTC